The 13 T cell receptor beta chains below come from one sample, sequenced in a study of long-term antiretroviral therapy in people with HIV. Investigators performed immunoSEQ version v3.0 at survey level. This table comes from immunoSEQ multiplex PCR, and its TCRdb copy is limited to in-frame clones, with some not included. Here the sample spans over 10,000 clones, 88% being singletons. Sample: unsorted PBMCs, taken 2.1 years after starting antiretroviral therapy. The receptors derive from a woman between 40 and 55 years old with HIV.

The rearrangement joins TRBV18 to TRBJ1-2, with 12 nucleotides matching TRBD1. The CDR3 length is 18 residues. The germline gives CDR1 KGHSH, CDR2 LQKENI. V was pared by 3 bases and J by 5 bases, with 13 bases of the junction left unmatched. This chain's CDR3 is CASSPNTGTGGALYGYTF. The CDR3 DNA follows: TGTGCCAGCTCACCCAACACCGGGACAGGGGGCGCGCTTTATGGCTACACCTTC.

This clone is a singleton in its sample. The rearrangement uses TRBV7-8 and TRBJ1-2, with TRBD1 matching 8 bases. The CDR3 sequence is 13 residues long. Germline V gene lookup returns CDR1 SGHVS and CDR2 FQNEAQ. The trim removed 0 bases at V and 6 bases at J, leaving 0 bases unmatched. The CDR3 region has the DNA TGTGCCAGCAGCTTAGCGGGACAGGATGGCTACACCTTC. Translation gives CASSLAGQDGYTF.

J is TRBJ1-1 and V is TRBV10-3, with 8 bases identical to TRBD1. Germline V CDR1 and CDR2: ENHRY, SYGVKD. Trimming at V came to 3 bases and at J to 4 bases, leaving 1 base not matched to a gene. CDR3 length equals 13 residues. The CDR3 spells CAISDDRGTEAFF. The CDR3 region has the DNA TGTGCCATCAGTGACGACAGGGGCACTGAAGCTTTCTTT.

This chain joins TRBV5-1 and TRBJ1-1; D is undetermined. Germline V gives CDR1 SGHRS, CDR2 YFSETQ. The CDR3 contains 15 residues. V shed 1 base and J shed 1 base, with 11 bases lying between them. For the CDR3, the DNA is TGCGCCAGCAGCTTGTACCCCCACCGGAACACTGAAGCTTTCTTT. Protein product: CASSLYPHRNTEAFF.

The chain employs TRBV25-1 and TRBJ2-7, with TRBD1 matching over 8 bases. The CDR3 sequence is 14 residues long. J gave up 4 bases and V 4 bases, and 6 bases lay outside the gene matches. The V gene's germline CDR1 is MGHDK and CDR2 SYGVNS. CDR3 nucleotides: TGTGCCAGCAGTGCGACAGGGGCCCTATACGAGCAGTACTTC. Translating it yields CASSATGALYEQYF.

Comment on this clone: Germline is not matched at one junction end, which may reflect a read error. This chain joins TRBV2 and TRBJ1-4, with TRBD1 as a possible D gene (6 bases). Germline V gives CDR1 SNHLY, CDR2 FYNNEI. This CDR3 spans 14 amino acids. The CDR3 DNA is TGTGCCAGCAAGGAGGGGGGCTCTAATGAAAAGCTGTTTTTT. Translation gives CASKEGGSNEKLFF.

This rearrangement joins TRBV2 to TRBJ2-7; TRBD1 aligns across 7 bases. CDR3 length equals 15 residues. The germline V gene has CDR1 SNHLY and CDR2 FYNNEI. The ends lost 5 bases at V and 5 bases at J; junction bases unmatched: 12. CDR3 sequence (DNA): TGTGCCAGCAGTCTTGACAGGGCCTTCCTCCACGAGCAGTACTTC. Amino acids: CASSLDRAFLHEQYF.

This chain links TRBV5-1 with TRBJ2-7, with D perhaps matching TRBD2 (7 bases). V was trimmed by 0 bases and J by 6 bases, leaving 19 bases between them. The CDR3 has 16 amino acids. Germline lookup yields CDR1 SGHRS and CDR2 YFSETQ. DNA of the CDR3: TGCGCCAGCAGCTTGGAGTGGGGGGGCAGATCCCCCGAGCAGTACTTC. Translation gives CASSLEWGGRSPEQYF.

V is TRBV5-4 and J is TRBJ1-2; D remains ambiguous. CDR1 and CDR2 from the germline V gene are SGHNT and YYREEE (reference sequence). V was cut by 1 base and J by 3 bases, with 10 bases left in between. This CDR3 contains 14 residues. CDR3 DNA: TGTGCCAGCAGCTTGATAAGGGAGGACTATGGCTACACCTTC. Translation: CASSLIREDYGYTF.

The chain has TRBV5-1 and TRBJ2-3; no firm D call. Germline-derived CDR1 and CDR2 are SGHRS and YFSETQ. Trimming pared 6 bases from V and 0 bases from J, leaving 20 bases between. There are 17 residues in the CDR3. The CDR3, as DNA: TGCGCCAGCATCAAAGACCCGGGCCATAAAAGCACAGATACGCAGTATTTT. Its translation is CASIKDPGHKSTDTQYF.

This chain uses TRBV7-9 with TRBJ2-5; 10 bases line up with TRBD1. The V gene's germline CDR1 is SEHNR and CDR2 FQNEAQ (reference sequence). This CDR3 is built from 15 residues. V gave up 3 bases and J gave up 5 bases; unmatched junction bases: 6. The CDR3 sequence is CASSFGQGVSETQYF. CDR3 nucleotides: TGTGCCAGCAGCTTTGGACAGGGGGTGAGCGAGACCCAGTACTTC.

The gene calls are TRBV4-1 and TRBJ1-1; D call uncertain. Germline-derived CDR1 and CDR2 are MGHRA and YSYEKL. Trimming cost V 0 bases and J 2 bases, with 10 bases left between them. This CDR3 has 15 residues. CDR3 residues: CASSQDVGRNTEAFF. As DNA, the CDR3 is TGCGCCAGCAGCCAAGATGTCGGCCGTAACACTGAAGCTTTCTTT.

The V and J genes are TRBV7-9 and TRBJ2-7; D not resolved. Germline CDR1 reads SEHNR; CDR2 reads FQNEAQ (reference sequence). There are 11 residues in the CDR3. Trimming pared 5 bases from V and 3 bases from J, leaving 5 bases between. CDR3 loop: CASSENYEQYF. For the CDR3, the DNA is TGTGCCAGCAGCGAAAACTACGAGCAGTACTTC.